Each of the 11 T cell receptor beta chains below was sequenced from the same sample in a study of T cell responses to AZD1222 COVID-19 vaccine. TCRdb's table, derived via immunoSEQ multiplex PCR, lists solely in-frame clones and lacks some. The profile shows 80,000 to 95,000 clones, approximately 90% of them singletons. This material consisted of peripheral blood, taken on day 0 of AZD1222 vaccination. These receptors all come from an adult in good health.

As to this clone: At one end, the junction sequence differs from germline, possibly due to a read error. The V call is TRBV15, the J call TRBJ2-5; no definite D call. CDR3 size: 14 residues. Per the germline V gene, CDR1 is LNHNV and CDR2 is YYDKDF (reference sequence). For the CDR3, the DNA is TGTGCCGCCAGCAGAGTCAACCCTCAAGAGACCCAGTACTTC. Translating it yields CAASRVNPQETQYF.

The chain recombines TRBV2 with TRBJ2-1, with 8 bases aligning to TRBD1. V gave up 6 bases and J gave up 5 bases; unmatched junction bases: 9. Germline CDR1 reads SNHLY; CDR2 reads FYNNEI. The CDR3 is 15 amino acids. The CDR3 reads CASSGQGAQHNEQFF. The CDR3 DNA reads as TGTGCCAGCAGCGGACAGGGAGCCCAACACAATGAGCAGTTCTTC. The variable domain in full, completed from reference TRBV2 and TRBJ2-1, reads EPEVTQTPSHQVTQMGQEVILRCVPISNHLYFYWYRQILGQKVEFLVSFYNNEISEKSEIFDDQFSVERPDGSNFTLKIRSTKLEDSAMYFCASSGQGAQHNEQFFGPGTRLTVL.

V is TRBV27 and J is TRBJ1-6; 9 bases line up with TRBD1. The germline gives CDR1 MNHEY, CDR2 SMNVEV (reference sequence). V shed 4 bases and J 14 bases; nucleotides not matched to a gene: 9. CDR3 length: 14 residues. The DNA of the CDR3 is TGTGCCAGCAGTTGGGGACAGGGTCTGTTCTCCCTCCACTTT. Translation: CASSWGQGLFSLHF.

This chain connects TRBV10-2 to TRBJ1-6, with 7 bases matching TRBD1. The CDR3 covers 17 residues. Trimming removed 8 bases from V and 7 bases from J; junction bases left unmatched: 17. Germline CDR1 reads WSHSY; CDR2 reads SAAADI. CDR3 coding DNA: TGCGCCAGCCACGGACAGGTAGCGGGACACGAGAATTCACCCCTCCACTTT. This codes for CASHGQVAGHENSPLHF.

V and J are TRBV15 and TRBJ1-1; D might be TRBD1 (6 bases). V was shortened by 1 base and J by 0 bases, with 21 bases between the two germline ends. There are 19 residues in the CDR3. Germline V gene sequence: CDR1 LNHNV, CDR2 YYDKDF (reference sequence). In DNA form, the CDR3 reads TGTGCCACCAGCAGAGGTCCTGGGGGGGCGAAGAACATGAACACTGAAGCTTTCTTT. Its protein product is CATSRGPGGAKNMNTEAFF.

In its sample, this clone was seen once. J is TRBJ1-1 and V is TRBV25-1; D is perhaps TRBD1 (5 bases). This CDR3 has 13 residues. Germline values: CDR1 MGHDK, CDR2 SYGVNS. The V and J ends lost 7 bases and 4 bases respectively, with 13 bases between them. CDR3 residues: CASNHPGGTEAFF. For the CDR3, the DNA is TGTGCCAGCAACCATCCCGGGGGCACTGAAGCTTTCTTT.

The chain carries TRBV7-2 and TRBJ2-7, with TRBD2 matching over 7 bases. The CDR3 is made up of 13 amino acids. Looked up from germline, CDR1 is SGHTA and CDR2 is FQGNSA. J was trimmed by 3 bases and V by 5 bases; bases with no gene match: 4. The CDR3 nucleotides are TGTGCCAGCAGCCCCCGCGGGGGCTACGAGCAGTACTTC. This encodes CASSPRGGYEQYF.

This clone showed up just a few times. The chain is built from TRBV2 and TRBJ2-2, with no clear D. CDR1 and CDR2 (germline): SNHLY, FYNNEI. The CDR3 is 11 residues long. Written as DNA, the CDR3 is TGTGCAGCACGGAACACCGGGGAGCTGTTTTTT. It codes for CAARNTGELFF.

The chain carries TRBV7-2 and TRBJ2-7, with 11 bases matching TRBD1. Germline V CDR1 and CDR2: SGHTA, FQGNSA. There are 14 residues in the CDR3. J was trimmed by 7 bases and V by 4 bases; bases with no gene match: 6. This CDR3 reads CASSSGQGAREQYF. The DNA of the CDR3 is TGTGCCAGCAGCTCAGGACAGGGGGCTCGGGAGCAGTACTTC.

The chain links TRBV11-2 to TRBJ1-1; TRBD1 might be the D (5 bases). This CDR3 is 16 amino acids long. V was trimmed by 0 bases and J by 3 bases, leaving 14 bases between them. The germline V gene encodes CDR1 SGHAT and CDR2 FQNNGV. The CDR3 DNA reads as TGTGCCAGCAGCTTAGAGGGGCGGACGGGGGACACTGAAGCTTTCTTT. Protein: CASSLEGRTGDTEAFF.

The rearrangement uses TRBV19 and TRBJ1-2; no clear D gene. The CDR3 is 15 amino acids. From germline, CDR1 is LNHDA and CDR2 SQIVND (reference sequence). Trimming cost V 9 bases and J 0 bases, with 17 bases left between them. In DNA, the CDR3 is TGTGCCAGCCTACCCCAATGGTCGCCTAACTATGGCTACACCTTC. Translated, it gives CASLPQWSPNYGYTF.